This TCR beta chain is drawn from a study of CD8+CD57+ T cells in acquired aplastic anemia. Across the study: Across the sorted CD4+ and CD8+ cells, DNA amounts averaged roughly 3 ug. The study obtained about 10.8 million reads on average for CD4+ cells from healthy donors.

The study, taken as a whole, reports: In CD8+ cells, Simpson's diversity showed no significant difference between patients and controls. Patients and controls had in common twenty-nine CD8+ CDR3 sequences.

The CDR3 is 13 residues long. Trimming took off 3 bases at V and 2 bases at J, with 10 bases between the two ends. CDR1 is DFQATT, CDR2 SNEGSKA, per germline (reference sequence). Profiling that covered TCR beta VDJ and CDR3 relied on genomic DNA as its template. TCRdb independently ran MiXCR on the reads; one entry per CDR3 protein. This sample has about 210,000 distinct CDR3 sequences; about 59% occur once, and the top ten carry around 28%. Points on this clonotype: The antigen remains undetermined.

This TCR came from a human donor in good health. The rearrangement links TRBV20-1 to TRBJ1-2; no definite D call. Sequences were obtained from sorted CD4+, CD8+, or CD8+CD57+ T cells (not recorded which) from PBMCs. The CDR3 nucleotides are TGCAGTGCTAGTTCCCCGGCCAACTATGGCTACACCTTC. Translating gives CSASSPANYGYTF.